Below, one T cell receptor beta chain is given with its context. TCRdb keeps only in-frame clones here, not all; method: immunoSEQ multiplex PCR. The table includes around 270,000 clones, 80% to 85% detected once. The sample is drawn from a study of blood T cell repertoires in COVID-19. V shed 6 bases, J shed 0 bases, and the junction held 13 bases outside the gene matches. Germline CDR1 and CDR2: MGHDK and SYGVNS. The CDR3 runs to 18 residues. This chain uses TRBV25-1 with TRBJ1-4, with TRBD1 matching 7 bases. This clonotype was obtained from a person aged 65-85 years with COVID-19, enrolled during active disease. The sequencing input was peripheral blood. The CDR3 is CASSHHATGPATNEKLFF. CDR3 coding DNA: TGTGCCAGCAGCCACCACGCGACAGGGCCCGCAACTAATGAAAAACTGTTTTTT.